The source of this TCR beta chain is a study of T cell responses to AZD1222 COVID-19 vaccine. Study-level points and caveats: Among AZD1222 vaccinees, only 5 to 7 were seropositive at baseline. Repertoire sampling happened only post peak T cell response. Spike-specific TCR breadth and depth rose after two AZD1222 doses.

This CDR3 comprises 16 residues. The germline V gene encodes CDR1 SGHNT and CDR2 YYREEE (reference sequence). V shed 4 bases and J 3 bases; nucleotides not matched to a gene: 9. The assay was immunoSEQ multiplex PCR, and TCRdb's table has in-frame clones only and misses some. The sample has tens of thousands of clones; roughly 90% are singletons. Comments on this clone: Its specificity is not known.

This clonotype was sampled from an adult in good health. Sequenced material: peripheral blood, taken on day 0 of AZD1222 vaccination. The J gene is TRBJ2-5, the V gene TRBV5-4; 10 bases agree with TRBD2. CDR3 coding DNA: TGTGCCAGCAGCGTCGACCCCGGGACTAGCGAAGAGACCCAGTACTTC. Its translation is CASSVDPGTSEETQYF. Filled out from reference TRBV5-4 and TRBJ2-5, the complete variable domain reads ETGVTQSPTHLIKTRGQQVTLRCSSQSGHNTVSWYQQALGQGPQFIFQYYREEENGRGNFPPRFSGLQFPNYSSELNVNALELDDSALYLCASSVDPGTSEETQYFGPGTRLLVL.